The TCR beta chain under discussion was sequenced for a study of T cells in Graves' hyperthyroidism and ophthalmopathy. The study, taken as a whole, reports: Most clonotypes expanded in the thyroid (above 0.001) were also present in blood.

After removal of 7 bases from V and 5 bases from J, the junction contained 4 bases not matched to a gene. This CDR3 contains 14 residues. CDR1 and CDR2 (germline): MNHEY, SVGAGI. Amplification of TCR beta CDR3 regions used RNA as the template. The HTBI primer set served for first-round RT-PCR of the TCR CDR3. TCRdb re-called the multiplex PCR reads with MiXCR, one entry per CDR3 protein. The sample records fewer than 750,000 distinct CDR3 sequences, roughly 14% being singletons. Diagnosis relied on clinical symptoms, serum thyroxine and TRAb, thyroid ultrasound and orbital computed tomography. From 10 ml of fresh peripheral blood, PBMCs were isolated. This clonotype was observed at least ten times. What it recognizes is unknown.

The specimen sequenced was blood. The chain has TRBV6-5 and TRBJ2-5, with 13 bases aligning to TRBD2. This clonotype was sampled from a woman aged 40 to 50 with Graves' ophthalmopathy. CDR3 protein: CASTRLAGGETQYF. The CDR3 DNA sequence: TGTGCCAGCACCAGACTAGCGGGAGGCGAGACCCAGTACTTC.